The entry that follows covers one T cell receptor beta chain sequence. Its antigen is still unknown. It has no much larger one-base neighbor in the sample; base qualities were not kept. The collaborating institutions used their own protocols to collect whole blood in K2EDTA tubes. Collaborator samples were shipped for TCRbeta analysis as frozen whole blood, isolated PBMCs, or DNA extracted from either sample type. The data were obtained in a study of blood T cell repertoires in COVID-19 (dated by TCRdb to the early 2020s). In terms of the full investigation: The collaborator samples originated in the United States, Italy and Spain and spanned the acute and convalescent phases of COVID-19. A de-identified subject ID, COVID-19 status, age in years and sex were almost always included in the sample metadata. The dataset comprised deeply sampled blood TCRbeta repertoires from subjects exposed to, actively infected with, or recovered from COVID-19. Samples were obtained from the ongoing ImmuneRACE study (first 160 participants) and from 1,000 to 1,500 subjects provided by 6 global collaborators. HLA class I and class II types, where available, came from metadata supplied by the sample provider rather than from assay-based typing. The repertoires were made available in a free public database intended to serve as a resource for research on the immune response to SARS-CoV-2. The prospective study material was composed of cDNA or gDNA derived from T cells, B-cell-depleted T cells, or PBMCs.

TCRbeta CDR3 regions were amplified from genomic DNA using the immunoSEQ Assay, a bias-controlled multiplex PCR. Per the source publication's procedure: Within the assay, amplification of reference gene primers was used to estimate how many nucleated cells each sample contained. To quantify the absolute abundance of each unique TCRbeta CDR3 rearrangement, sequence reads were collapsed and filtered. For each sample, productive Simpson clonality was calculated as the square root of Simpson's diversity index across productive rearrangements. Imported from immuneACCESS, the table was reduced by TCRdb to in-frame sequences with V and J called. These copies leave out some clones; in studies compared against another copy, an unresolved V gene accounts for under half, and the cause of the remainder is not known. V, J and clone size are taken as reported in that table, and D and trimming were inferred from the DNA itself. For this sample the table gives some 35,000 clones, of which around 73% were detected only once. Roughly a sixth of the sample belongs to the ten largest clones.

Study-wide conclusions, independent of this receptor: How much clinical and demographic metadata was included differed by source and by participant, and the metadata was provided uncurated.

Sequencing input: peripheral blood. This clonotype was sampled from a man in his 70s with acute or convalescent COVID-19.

The CDR3 in this case is CASSVRQSFNYGYTF. The nucleotide sequence is TGTGCCAGCAGTGTTCGACAGAGCTTCAACTATGGCTACACCTTC. Recombination linked TRBV2 to TRBJ1-2; the D gene is possibly TRBD1, with 5 bases matching. V is pared back by 4 bases and J by 2 bases, with 14 bases lying between the germline termini. Sequences SNHLY (CDR1) and FYNNEI (CDR2) are obtained from the germline V gene. From its cysteine to its phenylalanine, the CDR3 spans 15 amino acids. This entry keeps only the CDR3 DNA: 45 bases, framed from base 1.